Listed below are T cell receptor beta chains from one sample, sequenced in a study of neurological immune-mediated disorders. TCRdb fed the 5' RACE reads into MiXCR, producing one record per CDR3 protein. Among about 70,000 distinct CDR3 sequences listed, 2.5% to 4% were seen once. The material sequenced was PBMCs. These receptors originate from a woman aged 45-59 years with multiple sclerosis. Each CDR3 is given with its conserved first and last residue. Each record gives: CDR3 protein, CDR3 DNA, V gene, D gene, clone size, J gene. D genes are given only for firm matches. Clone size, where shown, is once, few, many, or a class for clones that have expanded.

cdr3_aa: CAITQDRPNTEAFF
cdr3_nt: TGTGCCATCACCCAGGACAGGCCGAACACTGAAGCTTTCTTT
v_call: TRBV10-3
d_call: TRBD1
clone_size: many
j_call: TRBJ1-1

cdr3_aa: CASSQGGNFHEQYF
cdr3_nt: TGTGCCAGCAGCCAAGGAGGGAATTTTCACGAGCAGTACTTC
v_call: TRBV14
d_call: NA
clone_size: many
j_call: TRBJ2-7

cdr3_aa: CASSPPGTRGQFF
cdr3_nt: TGTGCCAGCAGTCCACCCGGGACCCGTGGGCAGTTCTTC
v_call: TRBV28
d_call: NA
clone_size: many
j_call: TRBJ2-1

cdr3_aa: CASSLVGFSGDNSPLHF
cdr3_nt: TGTGCCAGCAGTTTAGTGGGGTTTTCAGGGGATAATTCACCCCTCCACTTT
v_call: TRBV12-3/TRBV12-4
d_call: NA
clone_size: many
j_call: TRBJ1-6

cdr3_aa: CASSPGTGSYNEQFF
cdr3_nt: TGTGCCAGCAGTCCCGGGACGGGCTCCTACAATGAGCAGTTCTTC
v_call: TRBV9
d_call: NA
clone_size: many
j_call: TRBJ2-1

cdr3_aa: CSARSGTGTRPYEQYF
cdr3_nt: TGCAGTGCGCGAAGCGGAACCGGGACTAGACCCTACGAGCAGTACTTC
v_call: TRBV20-1
d_call: TRBD2
clone_size: many
j_call: TRBJ2-7

cdr3_aa: CASSRRAETQYF
cdr3_nt: TGTGCCAGCAGCCGCCGCGCAGAGACCCAGTACTTC
v_call: TRBV7-2
d_call: NA
clone_size: many
j_call: TRBJ2-5

cdr3_aa: CATSGRMGIPSTDTQYF
cdr3_nt: TGTGCCACCAGTGGGAGAATGGGGATACCTAGCACAGATACGCAGTATTTT
v_call: TRBV24-1
d_call: NA
clone_size: NA
j_call: TRBJ2-3

cdr3_aa: CASSLDRANYGYTF
cdr3_nt: TGTGCCAGCAGCTTAGATAGAGCTAACTATGGCTACACCTTC
v_call: TRBV11-2
d_call: NA
clone_size: many
j_call: TRBJ1-2

cdr3_aa: CASSDPLAGVGSYEQYF
cdr3_nt: TGTGCCAGCAGTGATCCTCTAGCGGGAGTAGGTTCCTACGAGCAGTACTTC
v_call: TRBV6-2/TRBV6-3
d_call: TRBD2
clone_size: many
j_call: TRBJ2-7

cdr3_aa: CASSQDRGSGANVLTF
cdr3_nt: TGTGCCAGCAGCCAAGATAGGGGCTCTGGGGCCAACGTCCTGACTTTC
v_call: TRBV4-2
d_call: NA
clone_size: many
j_call: TRBJ2-6

cdr3_aa: CASSANRVEQYF
cdr3_nt: TGTGCCAGCAGCGCGAACAGGGTCGAGCAGTACTTC
v_call: TRBV7-8
d_call: NA
clone_size: many
j_call: TRBJ2-7

cdr3_aa: CSASTGSNQPQHF
cdr3_nt: TGCAGTGCTAGCACAGGGAGCAATCAGCCCCAGCATTTT
v_call: TRBV20-1
d_call: NA
clone_size: many
j_call: TRBJ1-5

cdr3_aa: CASSQDLLAGGETQYF
cdr3_nt: TGTGCCAGCAGCCAAGACCTACTAGCGGGAGGAGAGACCCAGTACTTC
v_call: TRBV14
d_call: TRBD2
clone_size: many
j_call: TRBJ2-5

cdr3_aa: CASSEAVAGGLDTQYF
cdr3_nt: TGTGCCAGCAGTGAAGCGGTAGCGGGGGGGCTAGATACGCAGTATTTT
v_call: TRBV2
d_call: TRBD2
clone_size: many
j_call: TRBJ2-3

cdr3_aa: CASQQHEQKTDTQYF
cdr3_nt: TGTGCCAGCCAGCAGCATGAACAGAAGACAGATACGCAGTATTTT
v_call: TRBV21-1
d_call: NA
clone_size: many
j_call: TRBJ2-3

cdr3_aa: CATSSVGRNTEAFF
cdr3_nt: TGTGCCACCAGCAGTGTCGGACGGAACACTGAAGCTTTCTTT
v_call: TRBV15
d_call: NA
clone_size: many
j_call: TRBJ1-1

cdr3_aa: CASSHRGLGNQPQHF
cdr3_nt: TGTGCCAGCAGCCACAGGGGGCTGGGCAATCAGCCCCAGCATTTT
v_call: TRBV7-9
d_call: TRBD1
clone_size: many
j_call: TRBJ1-5

cdr3_aa: CASSSQGANTEAFF
cdr3_nt: TGTGCCAGCAGCTCACAGGGGGCGAACACTGAAGCTTTCTTT
v_call: TRBV9
d_call: TRBD1
clone_size: once
j_call: TRBJ1-1

cdr3_aa: CASAWTGGLYEQYF
cdr3_nt: TGTGCCAGCGCCTGGACAGGGGGACTATACGAGCAGTACTTC
v_call: TRBV18
d_call: TRBD1
clone_size: many
j_call: TRBJ2-7

cdr3_aa: CASSVVPTAGIEQFF
cdr3_nt: TGTGCCAGCAGCGTAGTTCCGACAGCGGGGATTGAGCAGTTCTTC
v_call: TRBV9
d_call: TRBD2
clone_size: many
j_call: TRBJ2-1

cdr3_aa: CSAIAGWGLRVNTEAFF
cdr3_nt: TGCAGTGCTATAGCAGGTTGGGGCCTCAGGGTGAACACTGAAGCTTTCTTT
v_call: TRBV20-1
d_call: NA
clone_size: many
j_call: TRBJ1-1

cdr3_aa: CSASGTPNQPQHF
cdr3_nt: TGCAGTGCTAGTGGGACACCTAATCAGCCCCAGCATTTT
v_call: TRBV20-1
d_call: NA
clone_size: many
j_call: TRBJ1-5